This passage covers 27 T cell receptor beta chains from one sample sequenced in a study of blood T cells in healthy people across ages. A second about 7 to 11 cycle PCR used barcoded and J-beta primers. TCRdb re-called the 5' RACE reads through MiXCR, storing one row per CDR3 protein. The sample consists of fewer than 800,000 distinct CDR3 sequences, less than 40% of them appearing once. The sequenced sample was blood. These receptors were collected from an elderly woman in good health.

This clonotype was recorded at least ten times. V gene TRBV30 combines with J gene TRBJ2-7; the D call may be TRBD1 or TRBD2 (5 bases each). Germline CDR1 is GTSNPN and CDR2 is SVGIG (reference sequence). Trimming took off 4 bases at V and 3 bases at J, with 16 bases between the two ends. This CDR3 spans 14 amino acids. Here the CDR3 DNA reads TGTGCCTGGAACACCTGGGGGAAGGGCTACGAGCAGTACTTC. It codes for CAWNTWGKGYEQYF.

There are many counts of this clonotype. The chain combines TRBV7-2 with TRBJ1-1; TRBD1 aligns across 9 bases. This CDR3 region has 14 residues. The germline CDR1 and CDR2 sequences are SGHTA and FQGNSA. The V gene end was trimmed by 5 bases and the J gene end by 10 bases; junction bases not matched to a gene: 11. The CDR3 region is CASSPGGQGLGAFF. The CDR3 DNA follows: TGTGCCAGCAGCCCAGGGGGACAGGGTCTAGGAGCTTTCTTT. The full variable domain, rest sourced from reference TRBV7-2 and TRBJ1-1, is GAGVSQSPSNKVTEKGKDVELRCDPISGHTALYWYRQSLGQGLEFLIYFQGNSAPDKSGLPSDRFSAERTGGSVSTLTIQRTQQEDSAVYLCASSPGGQGLGAFFGQGTRLTVV.

The rearrangement links TRBV12-3 or TRBV12-4 to TRBJ1-1; D perhaps matches TRBD1 (6 bases). The CDR3 has 12 residues. Trimming pared 3 bases from V and 11 bases from J, leaving 13 bases between. The CDR3 bases are TGTGCCAGCAGTTTGTTGGGGGGCTTGGCTTTCTTT. It codes for CASSLLGGLAFF.

This clonotype appeared many times. The V call is TRBV28, the J call TRBJ1-5; D is ambiguous. V was trimmed by 2 bases and J by 5 bases, leaving 10 bases between them. This CDR3 region has 14 residues. Germline loops: CDR1 MDHEN, CDR2 SYDVKM. CDR3 protein: CASSLIGSYQPQHF. CDR3 nucleotides: TGTGCCAGCAGTTTAATCGGTTCCTATCAGCCCCAGCATTTT.

The chain recombines TRBV29-1 with TRBJ1-1, with D hard to call. V was trimmed by 4 bases and J by 3 bases, leaving 3 bases between them. The CDR3 length is 10 residues. Germline V lookup: CDR1 SQVTM, CDR2 ANQGSEA. The CDR3 is CSVAHTEAFF. The CDR3 bases are TGCAGCGTTGCGCACACTGAAGCTTTCTTT.

This clonotype was seen more than once but under ten times. J is TRBJ2-2 and V is TRBV5-1, with D possibly matching TRBD2 (6 bases). Germline CDR1 SGHRS, CDR2 YFSETQ. Trimming stripped 4 bases from V and 8 bases from J, with 15 bases between. The CDR3 loop spans 14 amino acids. The CDR3 nucleotides read TGCGCCAGCAGCGGCGGGACCGCGGGTGGGGAGCTGTTTTTT. Protein: CASSGGTAGGELFF. The full variable domain, rest sourced from reference TRBV5-1 and TRBJ2-2, is KAGVTQTPRYLIKTRGQQVTLSCSPISGHRSVSWYQQTPGQGLQFLFEYFSETQRNKGNFPGRFSGRQFSNSRSEMNVSTLELGDSALYLCASSGGTAGGELFFGEGSRLTVL.

The sample holds a few counts of this clonotype. J is TRBJ2-2 and V is TRBV4-1, with unresolved D. The germline gives CDR1 MGHRA, CDR2 YSYEKL. V lost 0 bases to trimming and J lost 5 bases, with 10 bases between them. The CDR3 totals 15 residues. CDR3 protein: CASSQDLKGTGELFF. The CDR3 DNA reads TGCGCCAGCAGCCAAGATTTAAAGGGTACCGGGGAGCTGTTTTTT.

The chain links TRBV20-1 to TRBJ2-5; weak D call: TRBD2 (7 bases). The germline CDR1 and CDR2 sequences are DFQATT and SNEGSKA (reference sequence). The CDR3 contains 13 residues. The chain's CDR3 is CSAGWGGLRLGYF. CDR3 DNA: TGCAGCGCGGGGTGGGGGGGCCTCCGGTTAGGGTACTTC.

The sample holds many counts of this clonotype. The chain employs TRBV20-1 and TRBJ2-7; the D call may be TRBD1 or TRBD2 (5 bases each). Germline V lookup: CDR1 DFQATT, CDR2 SNEGSKA (reference sequence). The V and J ends lost 3 bases and 3 bases respectively, with 12 bases between them. The CDR3 runs to 13 residues. CDR3 DNA: TGCAGTGCTAGCTCGGGGCTGGGCTACGAGCAGTACTTC. Protein product: CSASSGLGYEQYF.

Only a few counts were recorded for this clonotype. This sequence joins TRBV7-2 and TRBJ2-1; D is undetermined. This CDR3 comprises 15 residues. V lost 7 bases, J lost 7 bases, and 20 bases lay in between. The germline V gene has CDR1 SGHTA and CDR2 FQGNSA. CDR3 bases: TGTGCCAGCAACCCATTCGACGGTAGTAGGAATGAGCAGTTCTTC. The encoded protein is CASNPFDGSRNEQFF.

This clonotype showed up many times. The chain uses TRBV13 and TRBJ2-5, with D unresolved. Germline CDR1 and CDR2: PRHDT and FYEKMQ (reference sequence). V gave up 2 bases and J gave up 6 bases, with 4 bases separating them. The CDR3 spans 11 residues. CDR3 DNA: TGTGCCAGCAGCTTATACAAGACCCAGTACTTC. As protein: CASSLYKTQYF.

This clonotype was seen repeatedly, ten times or more. A clone one base away is much larger, so this may be a read error. This chain uses TRBV7-3 with TRBJ2-5; TRBD2 is a possible D gene (5 bases). The V gene's germline CDR1 is SGHTA and CDR2 FQGTGA. The CDR3 covers 13 residues. V dropped 4 bases and J dropped 11 bases, with 17 bases sitting between them. CDR3 coding DNA: TGTGCCAGCAGCTCGACGGGGTTTAATGAGCAGTACTTC. Its translation: CASSSTGFNEQYF.

In this sample, this clonotype turned up many times. The chain couples TRBV5-1 to TRBJ2-7; D possibly corresponds to TRBD1 (6 bases). The CDR3 length is 15 residues. Germline V CDR1 and CDR2: SGHRS, YFSETQ. V lost 4 bases to trimming and J lost 2 bases, with 16 bases between them. For the CDR3, the DNA is TGCGCCAGCAGCAGAGTCACAGGGATCCCCTACGAGCAGTACTTC. Translation gives CASSRVTGIPYEQYF.

There are many counts of this clonotype. The gene calls are TRBV2 and TRBJ2-5; D is perhaps TRBD2 (5 bases). From germline, CDR1 is SNHLY and CDR2 FYNNEI. V was pared by 2 bases and J by 3 bases, with 22 bases between. The CDR3 sequence is 18 residues long. The CDR3 loop reads CASSETTRGGFAKETQYF. DNA for the CDR3: TGTGCCAGCAGTGAAACGACAAGAGGCGGGTTCGCGAAAGAGACCCAGTACTTC.

This clonotype was detected many times. The chain carries TRBV6-5 and TRBJ2-4; 9 positions match TRBD2. Germline CDR1 is MNHEY and CDR2 is SVGAGI. With V trimmed by 7 bases and J by 2 bases, 6 bases remained unmatched. CDR3 length: 15 amino acids. The CDR3 bases are TGTGCCAGCAAACGACTAGCGGAGCCCAAAAACATTCAGTACTTC. The encoded protein is CASKRLAEPKNIQYF.

This clonotype showed up just a few times. The chain carries TRBV11-3 and TRBJ2-3; TRBD2 agrees at 8 bases. Germline loops: CDR1 SGHNT, CDR2 YENEEA. The CDR3 extends over 15 amino acids. Trimming took 4 bases from V and 8 from J; bases not matched to a gene: 11. DNA for the CDR3: TGTGCCAGCAGCTCCACTTTCGGGGGGGCCAGTACGCAGTATTTT. Translating it yields CASSSTFGGASTQYF.

The chain joins TRBV4-2 to TRBJ2-7; TRBD1 matches 7 bases. Germline V gene sequence: CDR1 LGHNA, CDR2 YNFKEQ. The CDR3 runs 15 residues. The V gene end was trimmed by 4 bases and the J gene end by 3 bases; junction bases not matched to a gene: 9. The CDR3 protein is CASSRSGQIYYEQYF. In nucleotides, the CDR3 is TGTGCCAGCAGCCGTTCGGGACAGATCTACTACGAGCAGTACTTC.

Comments on this clonotype: It may be a read error: a sequence one base away is much more abundant. The chain carries TRBV5-6 and TRBJ2-1; D assignment may be TRBD1 or TRBD2 (5 bases each). V lost 4 bases, J lost 10 bases, and 18 bases lay in between. Germline-derived CDR1 and CDR2 are SGHDT and YYEEEE. The CDR3 loop spans 14 amino acids. CDR3 bases: TGTGCCAGCAGCAGGACGGACGGGACCTACGAGCAGTTCTTC. This gives the protein CASSRTDGTYEQFF.

As concerns this clonotype: A much larger clone sits a single nucleotide away, making a read error possible. V and J are TRBV9 and TRBJ2-7, with D tentatively TRBD1 or TRBD2 (6 bases each). The CDR3 extends over 14 amino acids. Trimming took off 7 bases at V and 7 bases at J, with 21 bases between the two ends. Germline V gene lookup returns CDR1 SGDLS and CDR2 YYNGEE. In DNA, the CDR3 is TGTGCCAGCGGGGCCGGGGGCACCTACAATGAGCAGTACTTC. Translation gives CASGAGGTYNEQYF.

This clonotype was seen a handful of times. This may arise from a read error, as a much more abundant clone is one base away. The rearrangement uses TRBV9 and TRBJ2-5; D might be TRBD1 (7 bases). Trimming shortened V by 3 bases and J by 8 bases, and 17 bases separated the two germline ends. This CDR3 comprises 14 residues. The germline V gene has CDR1 SGDLS and CDR2 YYNGEE. In nucleotides, the CDR3 is TGTGCCAGCAGCGGAGGAGGGGGCAAGAGCACCCAGTACTTC. Translated: CASSGGGGKSTQYF.

Many counts were recorded for this clonotype. This sequence joins TRBV20-1 and TRBJ1-6; D not resolved. CDR1 DFQATT and CDR2 SNEGSKA come from the germline V gene (reference sequence). This CDR3 is built from 16 residues. The germline V and J ends were trimmed by 3 bases and 0 bases, with 12 bases remaining between them. In nucleotides, the CDR3 is TGCAGTGCTAGCGACCCCATTAGCTCCTATAATTCACCCCTCCACTTT. Translating gives CSASDPISSYNSPLHF.

A word on this clonotype: One end of the junction varies from germline; a read error may be responsible. The chain employs TRBV29-1 and TRBJ1-1, with D unclear. CDR1 and CDR2 (germline): SQVTM, ANQGSEA. The CDR3 runs 12 residues. The CDR3 DNA follows: TGCAGCGCTGAAGAAGGTAGGACTGAAGCTTTCTTT. Protein product: CSAEEGRTEAFF.

This chain joins TRBV7-9 and TRBJ2-1; 12 nucleotides line up with TRBD2. The germline CDR1 and CDR2 sequences are SEHNR and FQNEAQ (reference sequence). V was pared by 6 bases and J by 4 bases, with 4 bases of the junction left unmatched. The CDR3 runs to 15 residues. The CDR3 sequence: CASRHGLAGYNEQFF. The CDR3 bases are TGTGCCAGCAGACACGGACTAGCGGGGTACAATGAGCAGTTCTTC.

In this sample, this clonotype turned up a few times. This chain links TRBV30 with TRBJ2-3; the D call may be TRBD1 or TRBD2 (6 bases each). Germline V CDR1 and CDR2: GTSNPN, SVGIG (reference sequence). The CDR3 length is 11 residues. Trimming removed 4 bases from V and 9 bases from J, with 11 bases in between. CDR3 region: CAWTRGQTQYF. CDR3 DNA: TGTGCCTGGACCCGGGGGCAGACGCAGTATTTT.

This clonotype was counted ten times or more. V gene TRBV2 combines with J gene TRBJ2-1; D is perhaps TRBD1 (6 bases). V lost 10 bases and J 3 bases, leaving 16 bases between the germline ends. CDR3 length: 14 amino acids. CDR1 SNHLY and CDR2 FYNNEI come from the germline V gene. Here the CDR3 DNA reads TGTGCCACCATGAGGGGCAGGGGCTACAATGAGCAGTTCTTC. It translates to CATMRGRGYNEQFF.

Ten or more counts support this clonotype. The chain recombines TRBV4-3 with TRBJ1-1; D might be TRBD1 (5 bases). Germline CDR1 and CDR2: LGHNA and YSLEER. With 2 bases removed from V and 1 base from J, the gap between germline ends came to 17 bases. The CDR3 is made up of 17 amino acids. The DNA of the CDR3 is TGCGCCAGCAGCCAATACCCGGCCGGGACGGAGAACACTGAAGCTTTCTTT. Its protein product is CASSQYPAGTENTEAFF.

This clonotype has ten or more counts. J is TRBJ2-5 and V is TRBV5-1; D is unresolved. The germline gives CDR1 SGHRS, CDR2 YFSETQ. This CDR3 contains 13 residues. V lost 3 bases, J lost 1 base, and 7 bases lay in between. CDR3: CASSSGSQETQYF. The CDR3 DNA follows: TGCGCCAGCAGCTCCGGCAGCCAAGAGACCCAGTACTTC.